Described below is a single T cell receptor beta chain sequence and its context. Its specificity is not known. Trimming took 5 bases from V and 7 from J, leaving 13 bases between them. The CDR3 sequence is 13 residues long. CDR1 is SGHAT, CDR2 FQNNGV, per germline. This specimen comes from a study of response to subunit inactivated influenza vaccine. TCRdb passed the RT-PCR reads through MiXCR, listing each CDR3 protein once. Among about 780,000 distinct CDR3 sequences listed, approximately 18% were seen once. Whole-study results and caveats: Authors suggested seasonal influenza vaccinations each recruit few new T cells.

This sample comprised PBMCs from blood, obtained around 5 days after vaccination. The genes are TRBV11-2 and TRBJ2-3; D uncertain. This sequence was found in a man aged 50 or older who received an inactivated influenza vaccine. The CDR3 sequence is CASSPIRQNTQYF. The DNA of the CDR3 is TGTGCCAGCAGCCCGATCCGGCAGAATACGCAGTATTTT.